The 8 T cell receptor beta chains reported below all come from one sample, sequenced in a study of T cell changes during pregnancy in multiple sclerosis. TCRdb's table, derived via immunoSEQ multiplex PCR, lists solely in-frame clones and lacks some. The data contain around 50,000 clones, approximately 94% of them singletons. Material: CD8+ T cells from peripheral blood mononuclear cells, obtained in the first trimester of pregnancy. The receptor set was obtained from a female donor with multiple sclerosis, enrolled in a pregnancy study.

This clone was detected once. The chain combines TRBV27 with TRBJ2-5, with TRBD2 identical over 12 bases. The J call may be in error: the DNA end matches TRBJ2-7 better. The CDR3 contains 14 residues. Looked up from germline, CDR1 is MNHEY and CDR2 is SMNVEV (reference sequence). Here the CDR3 reads CASSLAGGPYEQYF. CDR3 nucleotide sequence: TGTGCCAGCAGTCTAGCGGGAGGGCCCTACGAGCAGTACTTC.

The V call is TRBV21-1, the J call TRBJ1-4; the table calls TRBD1, which could not be checked here. TRBV21-1 has pseudogene status. CDR3 length equals 17 residues. The chain's CDR3 is CASSLRGQGGTNEKLFF. The CDR3 DNA reads TGTGCCAGCAGCCTGAGGGGGCAGGGGGGAACTAATGAAAAACTGTTTTTT.

The V and J genes are TRBV7-9 and TRBJ2-1, with 11 bases that match TRBD2. V shed 3 bases and J 5 bases; nucleotides not matched to a gene: 6. This CDR3 is 16 amino acids long. The germline CDR1 and CDR2 sequences are SEHNR and FQNEAQ (reference sequence). CDR3 sequence (DNA): TGTGCCAGCAGCTTTTCCACTAGCGGGAGTCACAATGAGCAGTTCTTC. Protein product: CASSFSTSGSHNEQFF.

This rearrangement joins TRBV19 to TRBJ2-7; TRBD2 aligns across 13 bases. With V trimmed by 3 bases and J by 2 bases, 7 bases remained unmatched. The CDR3 contains 17 residues. Germline-derived CDR1 and CDR2 are LNHDA and SQIVND (reference sequence). CDR3 sequence reads: CASSMDPGTSGAYEQYF. Here the CDR3 DNA reads TGTGCCAGTAGTATGGACCCAGGGACTAGCGGGGCCTACGAGCAGTACTTC.

This clone appeared once. V usage is TRBV7-9 and J usage is TRBJ2-4; TRBD2 agrees at 9 bases. The CDR3 consists of 17 residues. V trimming: 5 bases; J trimming: 0 bases; junction bases outside the gene matches: 8. The germline CDR1 and CDR2 sequences are SEHNR and FQNEAQ (reference sequence). The CDR3: CASSTPGLAAAKNIQYF. The CDR3 nucleotides are TGTGCCAGCAGCACCCCGGGACTAGCCGCAGCCAAAAACATTCAGTACTTC.

This sequence joins TRBV28 and TRBJ2-7, with 8 bases matching TRBD1. Germline V gene sequence: CDR1 MDHEN, CDR2 SYDVKM. The trim removed 6 bases at V and 1 base at J, leaving 11 bases unmatched. The CDR3 extends over 16 amino acids. For the CDR3, the DNA is TGTGCCAGCAGCGGAGGACAGGGCATTTTGTCCTACGAGCAGTACTTC. It specifies CASSGGQGILSYEQYF.

The gene calls are TRBV2 and TRBJ1-5; 9 bases map to TRBD1. J was trimmed by 0 bases and V by 6 bases; bases with no gene match: 12. CDR3 length: 18 residues. Looked up from germline, CDR1 is SNHLY and CDR2 is FYNNEI. This CDR3 is CASSEPGQGSYSNQPQHF. For the CDR3, the DNA is TGTGCCAGCAGCGAGCCGGGACAGGGCTCTTATAGCAATCAGCCCCAGCATTTT.

The chain is built from TRBV7-9 and TRBJ1-2; D possibly corresponds to TRBD1 (6 bases). Per the germline V gene, CDR1 is SEHNR and CDR2 is FQNEAQ (reference sequence). V lost 0 bases to trimming and J lost 5 bases, with 22 bases between them. The CDR3 runs 18 residues. The CDR3 protein is CASSLAAAGDTLWYGYTF. The CDR3 region has the DNA TGTGCCAGCAGCTTAGCGGCGGCAGGGGATACCCTTTGGTATGGCTACACCTTC.